This TCR beta chain was found in a study of Ad26.COV2.S vaccination and SARS-CoV-2 variants. Broader study findings: The TCR-based breadth and depth measures might underestimate overall T cell responses.

The V gene's germline CDR1 is KGHSH and CDR2 LQKENI. The CDR3 spans 10 residues. Points on this clone: Its target is not known.

Stated treatment: roughly 20 received Ad26.COV2.S at low or high dose, single or two shots; several received placebo; per-sample allocation not given. Collection of samples fell on day 63 after the first vaccine or placebo injection. The sample came from a Boston adult aged 18-55 years. The vaccine antigen was prefusion-stabilized Wuhan SARS-CoV-2 spike. Only in-frame clones appear in the TCRdb table, and some are missing; sequencing was by immunoSEQ multiplex PCR. The sample has a few hundred thousand clones, around 92% seen once. The chain couples TRBV18 to TRBJ2-5; D not certain. This TCR was recovered from a person between 18 and 59 years old who received the Ad26.COV2.S COVID-19 vaccine or a placebo. Source: peripheral blood, taken in a trial of Ad26.COV2.S vaccine versus placebo. CDR3 protein: CARSQETQYF. The CDR3 DNA reads as TGTGCGAGGAGCCAAGAGACCCAGTACTTC. Together with reference TRBV18 and TRBJ2-5, the CDR3 gives the full variable domain: NAGVMQNPRHLVRRRGQEARLRCSPMKGHSHVYWYRQLPEEGLKFMVYLQKENIIDESGMPKERFSAEFPKEGPSILRIQQVVRGDSAAYFCARSQETQYFGPGTRLLVL.